These 4 T cell receptor beta chains were sequenced from one sample in a study of blood T cell repertoires in COVID-19. TCRdb's copy holds only in-frame clones and misses some; the assay was immunoSEQ multiplex PCR. The sample lists approximately 16,000 clones, around nine tenths occurring once. The sample comprised peripheral blood. These TCRs come from a woman in her 70s in a cohort sampled during active or convalescent COVID-19.

The CDR3 spells CASSPGGTGKDGYTF. CDR3 coding DNA: TGTGCCAGCTCACCCGGGGGGACAGGGAAGGATGGCTACACCTTC. The chain couples TRBV18 to TRBJ1-2, with 9 bases identical to TRBD1. This CDR3 spans 15 amino acids. V lost 3 bases, J lost 6 bases, and 8 bases stayed unmatched. CDR1 and CDR2 from the germline V gene are KGHSH and LQKENI.

The CDR3 bases are TGTGCCAGCTCACCTTGGACAGGGGTCATCGACGAGCAGTACTTC. It codes for CASSPWTGVIDEQYF. This chain uses TRBV18 with TRBJ2-7, with 9 bases identical to TRBD1. CDR1 and CDR2 (germline): KGHSH, LQKENI. V trimming: 3 bases; J trimming: 5 bases; junction bases outside the gene matches: 8. The CDR3 contains 15 residues.

The V call is TRBV7-2, the J call TRBJ2-5, with TRBD1 matching over 8 bases. In germline, CDR1 is SGHTA, CDR2 FQGNSA. The CDR3 contains 17 residues. Unmatched junction bases numbered 11, after V lost 1 base and J lost 4 bases. The CDR3 sequence is CASSLVAGGYLRETQYF. The CDR3, as DNA: TGTGCCAGCAGCTTAGTGGCAGGGGGCTATCTTAGAGAGACCCAGTACTTC.

This clone was observed a single time. The chain carries TRBV5-1 and TRBJ2-5; 11 bases are a match to TRBD1. The V segment lost 4 bases and the J segment 9 bases; nucleotides outside the gene matches: 11. Germline CDR1 reads SGHRS; CDR2 reads YFSETQ. CDR3 length: 15 residues. CDR3: CASSPGQGAYPPQYF. Here the CDR3 DNA reads TGCGCCAGCAGCCCAGGACAGGGGGCCTACCCTCCCCAGTACTTC.